Sequencing of this T cell receptor (beta chain) was carried out in a study of regulatory T cells in long-lasting Graves disease. Findings and caveats of the study: Sampling was limited to peripheral blood rather than thyroid tissue.

Sample time point: newly diagnosed GD, antithyroid drugs for less than 3 months. PBMCs provided the RNA from which the TCR library was made. Enrollment of patients was through an endocrinology department in Xi'an, China. Blood from the periphery, 8 to 9.5 milliliters in all, was drawn into EDTA tubes. For this clonotype: Its target is unknown.

CDR3 regions were amplified by Arm-PCR using iRepertoire HTBI primers to build TCR beta libraries. TCRdb recomputed calls from the multiplex PCR reads with MiXCR, one row per CDR3 protein. The table has roughly 610,000 distinct CDR3 sequences, 15% to 20% seen once. These data were also reused for a study on T cells in Graves' hyperthyroidism and ophthalmopathy. That report notes: The primer set for the first-round RT-PCR of the TCR CDR3 was HTBI.

Specimen: peripheral blood mononuclear cells (PBMCs), collected at new diagnosis, from a patient treated with antithyroid drugs. The origin of this receptor is a man aged 18 to 29 with Graves disease.

CDR3 loop: CSATPGQGASTDTQYF. Here the CDR3 DNA reads TGCAGTGCTACGCCGGGACAGGGGGCAAGCACAGATACGCAGTATTTT. The rearrangement links TRBV20-1 to TRBJ2-3; 12 bases line up with TRBD1. Trimming cost V 4 bases and J 0 bases; bases outside gene matches: 5. The CDR3 spans 16 residues. From germline, CDR1 is DFQATT and CDR2 SNEGSKA (reference sequence).